The 19 T cell receptor beta chains below all came from one sample that was sequenced in a study of blood T cell repertoires in COVID-19. Data came from immunoSEQ multiplex PCR; TCRdb stores just in-frame clones and leaves some out. The sample has about 230,000 clones, 85% to 90% seen once. The sequenced material came from PBMCs or T cells enriched from blood (not recorded which). These receptors were taken from a man between 18 and 35 years old who had recovered from COVID-19.

The sample holds one count of this clone. The CDR3 sequence: CASSENRAERAFF. The CDR3 bases are TGTGCCAGCAGTGAAAATAGAGCCGAGAGGGCTTTCTTT. The J gene is TRBJ1-1, the V gene TRBV2; D remains ambiguous. Trimming removed 2 bases at V and 11 bases at J, with 15 bases between. This CDR3 region has 13 residues. From germline, CDR1 is SNHLY and CDR2 FYNNEI.

The chain is built from TRBV30 and TRBJ2-7; no clear D. Germline V gene sequence: CDR1 GTSNPN, CDR2 SVGIG (reference sequence). With 0 bases removed from V and 7 bases from J, the gap between germline ends came to 7 bases. The CDR3 length is 11 residues. The CDR3 region has the DNA TGTGCCTGGAGTGTGAAGCTGGAGCAGTACTTC. Its translation is CAWSVKLEQYF.

The J gene is TRBJ1-4, the V gene TRBV28; the match to TRBD1 covers 7 bases. The CDR3 length is 17 residues. V shed 1 base and J 0 bases; nucleotides not matched to a gene: 5. Germline CDR1 MDHEN, CDR2 SYDVKM. CDR3 DNA: TGTGCCAGCAGTTTATTGGGCAGGGGGACAACTAATGAAAAACTGTTTTTT. Its protein product is CASSLLGRGTTNEKLFF.

The chain couples TRBV2 to TRBJ2-1; D is uncertain. The CDR3 is 16 amino acids. Germline V gene data show CDR1 as SNHLY and CDR2 as FYNNEI. V lost 1 base and J lost 7, with 17 bases in between. The CDR3 here is CASSEGANHDGNEQFF. Written as DNA, the CDR3 is TGTGCCAGCAGTGAAGGAGCGAATCATGACGGGAATGAGCAGTTCTTC.

The V and J genes are TRBV11-2 and TRBJ1-2; a possible D gene is TRBD1 (6 bases). Looked up from germline, CDR1 is SGHAT and CDR2 is FQNNGV. Trimming shortened V by 5 bases and J by 2 bases, and 9 bases separated the two germline ends. The CDR3 extends over 13 amino acids. The CDR3 reads CASSATGNYGYTF. DNA of the CDR3: TGTGCCAGCAGCGCCACAGGGAACTATGGCTACACCTTC.

In this sample, this clone turned up a few times. The chain employs TRBV7-9 and TRBJ2-7; TRBD2 matches 12 bases. Germline V gives CDR1 SEHNR, CDR2 FQNEAQ (reference sequence). CDR3 length: 17 residues. V trimming: 3 bases; J trimming: 7 bases; junction bases outside the gene matches: 13. CDR3 in DNA: TGTGCCAGCAGCTTCTTCGGAGGACTAGCGGGGTCTTTAGAGCAGTACTTC. This translates into CASSFFGGLAGSLEQYF.

This chain uses TRBV6-1 with TRBJ2-3; 8 nucleotides align to TRBD2. In germline, CDR1 is MNHNS, CDR2 SASEGT. With V trimmed by 4 bases and J by 7 bases, 13 bases remained unmatched. The CDR3 is made up of 16 amino acids. CDR3 nucleotide sequence: TGTGCCAGCAGTGCGACTAGCGAGTCACCAGGCTATACGCAGTATTTT. Its translation is CASSATSESPGYTQYF.

Concerning this clone: At the DNA level, this CDR3 is encoded by other sequences in the same sample as well. J is TRBJ1-5 and V is TRBV27; D is uncertain. CDR1 and CDR2 from the germline V gene are MNHEY and SMNVEV (reference sequence). The CDR3 has 14 amino acids. The ends were cut back, 2 bases at V and 2 bases at J, with 7 bases in the middle. CDR3 coding DNA: TGTGCCAGCAGTTTACGGGGTGGCAATCAGCCCCAGCATTTT. It codes for CASSLRGGNQPQHF.

V and J are TRBV7-3 and TRBJ2-7; 9 nucleotides match TRBD2. The CDR3 contains 15 residues. Germline V gives CDR1 SGHTA, CDR2 FQGTGA. V shed 5 bases and J 5 bases; nucleotides not matched to a gene: 10. The CDR3 is CASSLGVLAGHEQYF. DNA of the CDR3: TGTGCCAGCAGCCTAGGGGTACTAGCGGGCCACGAGCAGTACTTC.

The chain is built from TRBV19 and TRBJ1-2; D is ambiguous. This CDR3 region has 14 residues. Germline-derived CDR1 and CDR2 are LNHDA and SQIVND (reference sequence). V was pared by 4 bases and J by 8 bases, with 17 bases between. The chain's CDR3 is CASSTRSGDSGYTF. The CDR3 coding sequence is TGTGCCAGTAGTACCCGTTCCGGCGATAGCGGCTACACCTTC.

The V gene is TRBV5-4, the J gene TRBJ2-1; D gene ambiguous. The V gene lost 3 bases and the J gene lost 0 bases, with 13 bases spanning the gap. Germline V gives CDR1 SGHNT, CDR2 YYREEE (reference sequence). There are 16 residues in the CDR3. The CDR3: CASSSLHLGSYNEQFF. The CDR3 DNA reads as TGTGCCAGCAGCTCACTACATTTGGGCTCCTACAATGAGCAGTTCTTC. The full variable domain, in which reference TRBV5-4 and TRBJ2-1 provide the parts outside the CDR3, is ETGVTQSPTHLIKTRGQQVTLRCSSQSGHNTVSWYQQALGQGPQFIFQYYREEENGRGNFPPRFSGLQFPNYSSELNVNALELDDSALYLCASSSLHLGSYNEQFFGPGTRLTVL.

The rearrangement links TRBV2 to TRBJ2-7; 7 positions match TRBD1. CDR1 and CDR2 (germline): SNHLY, FYNNEI. CDR3 length equals 15 residues. The junction had 13 bases not matched to a gene; V was cut back by 8 bases and J by 3 bases. CDR3 loop: CASVDTGTEHYEQYF. Written as DNA, the CDR3 is TGTGCCAGCGTAGACACCGGGACAGAGCACTACGAGCAGTACTTC.

This sequence joins TRBV12-5 and TRBJ1-4; D is unclear. V was shortened by 6 bases and J by 2 bases, with 19 bases between the two germline ends. Germline CDR1 LGHNT, CDR2 FRNRAP. The CDR3 is made up of 17 amino acids. In DNA form, the CDR3 reads TGTGCTAGTGGCCTCCCTCCTCAACCCCGGACTAATGAAAAACTGTTTTTT. Its translation: CASGLPPQPRTNEKLFF.

This clone was counted between two and nine times. This chain links TRBV24-1 with TRBJ2-3; D might be TRBD2 (6 bases). The CDR3 consists of 17 residues. Trimming pared 3 bases from V and 1 base from J, leaving 16 bases between. Germline V CDR1 and CDR2: KGHDR, SFDVKD. DNA of the CDR3: TGTGCCACCAGTGATACGGCCGGGAGTTTTGGCACAGATACGCAGTATTTT. It translates to CATSDTAGSFGTDTQYF.

The chain has TRBV7-9 and TRBJ2-7; D call uncertain. Per the germline V gene, CDR1 is SEHNR and CDR2 is FQNEAQ (reference sequence). CDR3 size: 11 residues. The V and J ends lost 7 bases and 4 bases respectively, with 8 bases between them. CDR3: CASTDGYEQYF. CDR3 DNA: TGTGCCAGCACCGACGGGTACGAGCAGTACTTC. Full variable domain (missing parts from reference TRBV7-9 and TRBJ2-7): DTGVSQNPRHKITKRGQNVTFRCDPISEHNRLYWYRQTLGQGPEFLTYFQNEAQLEKSRLLSDRFSAERPKGSFSTLEIQRTEQGDSAMYLCASTDGYEQYFGPGTRLTVT.

The gene calls are TRBV18 and TRBJ2-1; 7 bases agree with TRBD2. Germline values: CDR1 KGHSH, CDR2 LQKENI. The CDR3 extends over 14 amino acids. J lost 6 bases, V lost 6 bases, and 8 bases had no gene match. CDR3 protein: CASSQTSTGNEQFF. The CDR3 nucleotides read TGTGCCAGCTCCCAGACTAGCACGGGCAATGAGCAGTTCTTC.

The J gene is TRBJ1-2, the V gene TRBV5-4; TRBD1 might be the D (6 bases). The CDR3 is 15 residues long. Trimming removed 4 bases from V and 5 bases from J, with 18 bases in between. Germline-derived CDR1 and CDR2 are SGHNT and YYREEE (reference sequence). The CDR3 here is CASSGSGGRGYGYTF. CDR3 DNA: TGTGCCAGCAGCGGCTCCGGGGGGCGCGGGTATGGCTACACCTTC.

CDR3 region: CASSDGGPFGEQYF. Here the CDR3 DNA reads TGTGCCAGCTCGGACGGAGGACCCTTTGGCGAGCAGTACTTC. This chain joins TRBV7-9 and TRBJ2-7; tentatively, D is TRBD2 (5 bases). CDR3 size: 14 residues. V lost 8 bases, J lost 6 bases, and 20 bases lay in between. Germline CDR1 reads SEHNR; CDR2 reads FQNEAQ (reference sequence).

This clone was counted between two and nine times. The genes are TRBV27 and TRBJ1-1; D not certain. This CDR3 comprises 13 residues. Germline CDR1 MNHEY, CDR2 SMNVEV (reference sequence). Trimming stripped 3 bases from V and 5 bases from J, with 10 bases between. CDR3: CASSFEQNTEAFF. CDR3 coding DNA: TGTGCCAGCAGTTTCGAACAGAATACTGAAGCTTTCTTT.